This T cell receptor beta chain is drawn from a study of shared clonotypes between healthy human individuals. The repertoire was sequenced with immunoSEQ multiplex PCR; TCRdb's copy has only in-frame clones and lacks some. The sample lists 2,500,000 or so clones, around nine tenths seen once, with about 0.13% in the top ten. Adult donors, all healthy and HIV-negative, had no recent acute infections or vaccinations. This clone was seen a few times. CDR1 and CDR2 (germline): MGHRA, YSYEKL. V was shortened by 4 bases and J by 0 bases, with 10 bases between the two germline ends. The CDR3 extends over 14 amino acids.

This receptor was obtained from a young man in good health. The genes are TRBV4-1 and TRBJ2-7, with D maybe TRBD2 (6 bases). Sequenced material: naive CD4+ T cells sorted from blood. Documented subset: CD45RA+ positively selected. The CDR3 nucleotides are TGCGCCAGCAGCCGCGTGGGAGGCTCCTACGAGCAGTACTTC. Protein product: CASSRVGGSYEQYF.